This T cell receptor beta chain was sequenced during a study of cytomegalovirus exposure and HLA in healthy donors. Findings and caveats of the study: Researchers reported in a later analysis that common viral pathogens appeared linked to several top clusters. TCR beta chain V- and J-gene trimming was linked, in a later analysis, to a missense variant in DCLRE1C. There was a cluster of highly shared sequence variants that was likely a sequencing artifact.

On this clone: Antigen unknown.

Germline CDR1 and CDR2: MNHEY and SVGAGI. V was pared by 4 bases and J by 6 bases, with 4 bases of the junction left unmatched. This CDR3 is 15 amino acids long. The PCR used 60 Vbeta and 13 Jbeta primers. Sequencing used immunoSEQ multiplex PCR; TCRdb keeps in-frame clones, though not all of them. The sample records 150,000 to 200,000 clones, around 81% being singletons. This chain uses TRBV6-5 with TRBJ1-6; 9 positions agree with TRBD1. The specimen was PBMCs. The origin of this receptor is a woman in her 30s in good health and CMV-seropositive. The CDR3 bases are TGTGCCAGCAGTTGGGACAGGGCGCTTAATTCACCCCTCCACTTT. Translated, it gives CASSWDRALNSPLHF.